This TCR beta chain was obtained from a study of beta chain features in type 1 diabetes. V trimming: 3 bases; J trimming: 2 bases; junction bases outside the gene matches: 5. The CDR3 is 15 amino acids. Germline V gene lookup returns CDR1 SGHRS and CDR2 YFSETQ. Sequencing targeted expressed TCRB transcripts, as all isolated RNA had been reverse transcribed. TCRdb's table, derived via immunoSEQ multiplex PCR, lists solely in-frame clones and lacks some. This repertoire shows hundreds of thousands of clones, around 13% found once; its top ten account for roughly 6.7%. The sample comprised central memory CD4+ T cells from blood. The chain links TRBV5-1 to TRBJ1-3; the match to TRBD1 covers 7 bases. The clonotype was recovered from a man under 40 in good health. The chain's CDR3 is CASSWDGQAGNTIYF. In DNA, the CDR3 is TGCGCCAGCAGCTGGGACGGACAGGCTGGAAACACCATATATTTT.